The clone carrying this T cell receptor beta chain turned up a few times. This sample was included in a study of cytomegalovirus exposure and HLA in healthy donors. The PCR employed 60 Vbeta primers together with 13 Jbeta primers. TCRdb's table, derived via immunoSEQ multiplex PCR, lists solely in-frame clones and lacks some. The sample holds about 190,000 clones, 65% to 75% seen once. In germline, CDR1 is ENHRY, CDR2 SYGVKD. The CDR3 sequence is 13 residues long. Trimming cost V 10 bases and J 0 bases, with 7 bases left between them. Sequencing was carried out using PBMCs. The chain links TRBV10-3 to TRBJ1-6; D is undetermined. The TCR originated in a man younger than 45 in good health and CMV-seropositive. Here the CDR3 reads CASAGSYNSPLHF. The CDR3 region has the DNA TGTGCCAGCGCAGGCTCCTATAATTCACCCCTCCACTTT.